The subject of this entry is one TCR beta chain. Its cognate antigen has yet to be identified. No much larger clone is present one base from it, and per-base qualities are unavailable. This sample is part of a study of blood T cell repertoires in COVID-19 (TCRdb year 2020). Regarding the complete study: Samples covering the acute and convalescent phases of COVID-19 were provided by collaborators in the United States, Italy and Spain. Subjects who had been exposed to COVID-19, were actively infected with it, or had recovered from it provided the deeply sampled blood TCRbeta repertoires that made up the dataset. The material from the prospective study consisted of cDNA or gDNA derived from T cells, B-cell-depleted T cells, or PBMCs. The sample metadata nearly always contained a de-identified subject ID, COVID-19 status, age in years and sex. The samples were drawn from the first 160 participants of the ongoing ImmuneRACE study and from 1,254 subjects provided by 6 global collaborators. The repertoires were released in a freely available public database meant as a resource for research on the immune response to SARS-CoV-2. Where available, HLA class I and class II types were obtained from metadata supplied by the sample provider rather than from assay-based typing. Overall study results and their limits: The quantity of clinical and demographic metadata differed by source and by participant and was supplied without curation.

Whole blood was collected in K2EDTA tubes by collaborating institutions according to the institutions' own protocols. For TCRbeta analysis, collaborators shipped samples as frozen whole blood, isolated PBMCs, or DNA extracted from either of those sample types. TCRbeta CDR3 regions were amplified from genomic DNA using the immunoSEQ Assay, a bias-controlled multiplex PCR. In the original analysis: The number of nucleated cells in each sample was estimated from the amplification of reference gene primers within the assay. Sequence reads were collapsed and filtered to measure the absolute abundance of every unique TCRbeta CDR3 rearrangement. For each sample, productive Simpson clonality was calculated as the square root of Simpson's diversity index across productive rearrangements. Imported from immuneACCESS, the table was reduced by TCRdb to in-frame sequences with V and J called. These copies leave out some clones; in studies compared against another copy, an unresolved V gene accounts for under half, and the cause of the remainder is not known. The V and J calls and clone size come from that table; D and trimming were worked out from the DNA. This sample is represented by roughly 97,000 clones; about four fifths of them were singletons. Approximately 3.5% of the sample is in the top ten clones.

CDR1 MNHEY and CDR2 SVGAGI are derived from the germline V gene. Trimming removed 0 bases from V and 5 bases from J; the gene matches leave 5 bases unexplained. Its CDR3 holds 15 amino acids, cysteine through phenylalanine. Here the CDR3 DNA is all that survives: 45 bases in frame from base 1. The chain is assembled from TRBV6-5 and TRBJ2-7; 9 of the junction bases match TRBD1. The source material was peripheral blood. The receptor was isolated from an elderly woman with active or convalescent COVID-19. CDR3 protein: CASSYSGTGINEQYF. The DNA sequence is as follows: TGTGCCAGCAGTTACTCTGGGACAGGGATCAACGAGCAGTACTTC.